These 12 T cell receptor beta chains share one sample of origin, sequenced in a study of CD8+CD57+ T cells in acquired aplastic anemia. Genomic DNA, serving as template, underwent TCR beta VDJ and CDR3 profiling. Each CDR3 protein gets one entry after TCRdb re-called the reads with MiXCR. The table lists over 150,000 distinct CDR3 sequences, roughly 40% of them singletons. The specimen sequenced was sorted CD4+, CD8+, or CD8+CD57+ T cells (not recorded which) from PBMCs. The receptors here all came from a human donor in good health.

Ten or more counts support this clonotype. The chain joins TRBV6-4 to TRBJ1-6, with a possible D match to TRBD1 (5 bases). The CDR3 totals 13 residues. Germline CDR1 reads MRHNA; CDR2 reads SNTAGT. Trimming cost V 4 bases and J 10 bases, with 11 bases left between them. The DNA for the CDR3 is TGTGCCAGCAGTGTTGGGGGTCTGTCACCCCTCCACTTT. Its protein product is CASSVGGLSPLHF.

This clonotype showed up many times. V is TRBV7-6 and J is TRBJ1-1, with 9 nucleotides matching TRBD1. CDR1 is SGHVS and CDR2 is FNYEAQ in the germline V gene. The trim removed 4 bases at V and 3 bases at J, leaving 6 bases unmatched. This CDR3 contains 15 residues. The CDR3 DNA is TGTGCCAGCAGCTCCGGACAGGGGATGTACACTGAAGCTTTCTTT. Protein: CASSSGQGMYTEAFF.

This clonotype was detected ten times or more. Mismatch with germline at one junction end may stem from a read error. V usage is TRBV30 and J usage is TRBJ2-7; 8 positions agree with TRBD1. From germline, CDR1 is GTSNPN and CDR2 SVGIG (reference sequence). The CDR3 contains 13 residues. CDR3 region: CAWSVLGQGAPRF. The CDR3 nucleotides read TGTGCCTGGAGTGTACTAGGGCAGGGGGCACCAAGATTC. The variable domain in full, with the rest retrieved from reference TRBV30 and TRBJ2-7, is SQTIHQWPATLVQPVGSPLSLECTVEGTSNPNLYWYRQAAGRGLQLLFYSVGIGQISSEVPQNLSASRPQDRQFILSSKKLLLSDSGFYLCAWSVLGQGAPRFGPGTRLTVT.

CDR3 sequence (DNA): TGTGCCAGCAGGTATAGCACAGATACGCAGCATTTT. The encoded protein is CASRYSTDTQHF. This chain joins TRBV14 and TRBJ2-3; D gene ambiguous. TRBJ1-5 explains the end of the DNA better; the J call may be wrong. In germline, CDR1 is SGHDN, CDR2 FVKESK. The CDR3 is 12 amino acids.

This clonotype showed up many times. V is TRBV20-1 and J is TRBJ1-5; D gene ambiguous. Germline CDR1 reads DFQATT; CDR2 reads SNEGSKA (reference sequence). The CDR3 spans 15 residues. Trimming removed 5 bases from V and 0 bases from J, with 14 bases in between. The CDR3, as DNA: TGCAGTGCTGGACCCCCCGCTTATAGCAATCAGCCCCAGCATTTT. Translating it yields CSAGPPAYSNQPQHF.

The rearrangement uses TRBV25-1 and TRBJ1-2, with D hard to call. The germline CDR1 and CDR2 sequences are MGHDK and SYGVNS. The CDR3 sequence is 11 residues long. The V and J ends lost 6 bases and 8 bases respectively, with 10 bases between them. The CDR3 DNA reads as TGTGCCAGCAGAATGGGTCACGGCTACACCTTC. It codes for CASRMGHGYTF.

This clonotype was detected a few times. This chain's CDR3 is CATRGPGGPQETQYF. The CDR3 DNA is TGTGCCACCAGGGGTCCCGGGGGCCCTCAAGAGACCCAGTACTTC. The V gene is TRBV24-1, the J gene TRBJ2-5; perhaps D is TRBD1 or TRBD2 (6 bases each). Trimming cost V 7 bases and J 2 bases, with 16 bases left between them. The CDR3 has 15 amino acids. Germline assignment: CDR1 KGHDR and CDR2 SFDVKD.

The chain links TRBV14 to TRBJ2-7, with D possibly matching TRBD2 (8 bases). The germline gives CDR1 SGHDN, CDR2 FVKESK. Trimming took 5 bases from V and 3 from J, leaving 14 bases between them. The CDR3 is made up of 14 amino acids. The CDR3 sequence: CASSVAGQSYEQYF. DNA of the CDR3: TGTGCCAGCAGCGTAGCGGGACAGAGCTACGAGCAGTACTTC.

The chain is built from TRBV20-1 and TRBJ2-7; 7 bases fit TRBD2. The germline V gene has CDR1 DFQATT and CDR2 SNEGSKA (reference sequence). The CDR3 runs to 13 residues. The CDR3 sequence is CSLGAGVPYEQYF. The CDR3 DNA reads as TGCAGCTTAGGGGCGGGAGTGCCCTACGAGCAGTACTTC.

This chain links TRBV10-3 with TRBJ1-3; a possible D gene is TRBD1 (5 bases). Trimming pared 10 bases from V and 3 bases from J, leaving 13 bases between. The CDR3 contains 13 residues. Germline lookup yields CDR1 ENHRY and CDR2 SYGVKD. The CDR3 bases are TGTGCCAGCAGGGACGGGGGTGGAAACACCATATATTTT. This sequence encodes CASRDGGGNTIYF.

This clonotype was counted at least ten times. The CDR3 DNA reads as TGTGCCAGTAGTATTAGGGGACAGGGATGGACCAACAACGAGCAGTACTTC. This sequence encodes CASSIRGQGWTNNEQYF. The chain is built from TRBV19 and TRBJ2-7, with 9 positions matching TRBD1. J lost 5 bases, V lost 3 bases, and 14 bases had no gene match. Germline V gene lookup returns CDR1 LNHDA and CDR2 SQIVND (reference sequence). The CDR3 runs 17 residues. Full variable domain (rest looked up from reference TRBV19 and TRBJ2-7): DGGITQSPKYLFRKEGQNVTLSCEQNLNHDAMYWYRQDPGQGLRLIYYSQIVNDFQKGDIAEGYSVSREKKESFPLTVTSAQKNPTAFYLCASSIRGQGWTNNEQYFGPGTRLTVT.

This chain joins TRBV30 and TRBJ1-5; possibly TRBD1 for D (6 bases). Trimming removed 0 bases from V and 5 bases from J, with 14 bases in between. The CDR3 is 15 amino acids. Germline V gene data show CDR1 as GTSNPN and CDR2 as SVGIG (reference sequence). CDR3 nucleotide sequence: TGTGCCTGGAGTGTGAGGTGGACAGCTTATCAGCCCCAGCATTTT. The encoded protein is CAWSVRWTAYQPQHF.